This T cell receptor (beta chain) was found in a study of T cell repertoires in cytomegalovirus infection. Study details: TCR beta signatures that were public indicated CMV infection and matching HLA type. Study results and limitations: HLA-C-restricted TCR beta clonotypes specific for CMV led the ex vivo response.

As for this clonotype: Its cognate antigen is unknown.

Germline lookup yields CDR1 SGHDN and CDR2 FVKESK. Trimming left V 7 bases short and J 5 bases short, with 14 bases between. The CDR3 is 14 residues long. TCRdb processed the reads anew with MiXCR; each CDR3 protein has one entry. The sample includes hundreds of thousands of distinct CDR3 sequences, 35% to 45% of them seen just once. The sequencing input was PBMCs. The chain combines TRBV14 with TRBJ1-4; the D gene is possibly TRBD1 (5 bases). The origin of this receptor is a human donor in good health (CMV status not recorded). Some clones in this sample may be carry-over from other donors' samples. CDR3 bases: TGTGCCAGCACCAAGGGGCCACCGAATGAAAAACTGTTTTTT. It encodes CASTKGPPNEKLFF.